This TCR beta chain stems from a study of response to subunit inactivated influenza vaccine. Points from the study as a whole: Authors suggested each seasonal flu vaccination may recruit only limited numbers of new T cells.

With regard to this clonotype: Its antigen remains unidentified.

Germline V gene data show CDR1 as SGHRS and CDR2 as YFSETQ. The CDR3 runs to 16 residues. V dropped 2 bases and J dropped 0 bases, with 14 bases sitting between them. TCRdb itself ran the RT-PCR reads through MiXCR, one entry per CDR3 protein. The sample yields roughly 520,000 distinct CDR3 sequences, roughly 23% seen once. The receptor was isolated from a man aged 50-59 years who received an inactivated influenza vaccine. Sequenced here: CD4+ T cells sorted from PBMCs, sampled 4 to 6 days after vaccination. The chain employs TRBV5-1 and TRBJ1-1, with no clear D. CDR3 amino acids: CASSFGPATLNTEAFF. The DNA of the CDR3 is TGCGCCAGCAGCTTCGGCCCGGCCACTTTGAACACTGAAGCTTTCTTT.